This T cell receptor (beta chain) derives from a study of T cell responses to AZD1222 COVID-19 vaccine. The CDR3 loop spans 14 amino acids. V shed 5 bases and J 6 bases; nucleotides not matched to a gene: 7. The germline V gene encodes CDR1 LNHDA and CDR2 SQIVND (reference sequence). TCRdb's table, derived via immunoSEQ multiplex PCR, lists solely in-frame clones and lacks some. The sample lists roughly 150,000 clones, around 89% occurring once. Study results and limitations: Spike-specific TCR breadth and depth rose after two AZD1222 doses. Vaccine-associated CD4 TCRs spanned spike, dominant at 160-218 and 743-854. Clonal diversity may have been underestimated, and the donors were mostly white British, with more females than males. Baseline serology detected seropositivity in only 5 to 7 AZD1222 recipients.

On this clone itself: Its antigen is still unknown.

The rearrangement links TRBV19 to TRBJ1-5; TRBD1 agrees at 7 bases. This receptor was obtained from an adult in good health. Source: peripheral blood, taken on day 0 of MenACWY control vaccination. CDR3 in DNA: TGTGCCAGTAGTCAGTCGACAGGGCGTCAGCCCCAGCATTTT. Translating it yields CASSQSTGRQPQHF.